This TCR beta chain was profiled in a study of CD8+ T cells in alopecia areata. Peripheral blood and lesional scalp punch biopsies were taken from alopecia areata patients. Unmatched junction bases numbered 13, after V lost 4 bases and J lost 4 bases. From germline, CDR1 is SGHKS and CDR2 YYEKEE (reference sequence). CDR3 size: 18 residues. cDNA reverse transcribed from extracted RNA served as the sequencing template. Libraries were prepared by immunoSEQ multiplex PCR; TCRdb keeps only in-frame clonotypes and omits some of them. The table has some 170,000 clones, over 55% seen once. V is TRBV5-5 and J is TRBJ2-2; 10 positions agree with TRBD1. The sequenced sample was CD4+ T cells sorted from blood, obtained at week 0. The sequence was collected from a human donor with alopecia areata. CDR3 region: CASSPLIDRGRVTGELFF. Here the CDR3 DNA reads TGTGCCAGCAGCCCCCTCATCGACAGGGGGCGAGTCACCGGGGAGCTGTTTTTT.